Included here is one T cell receptor (beta chain) sequence, with context. This sample is drawn from a study of T-cell reconstitution after alpha-beta-depleted transplantation in children. Molecular barcoding with unique molecular identifiers was used for the TCRbeta library. Each CDR3 protein is one row after TCRdb ran MiXCR on the PCR reads. The sample carries roughly 500,000 distinct CDR3 sequences, around 19% recorded once. This clonotype was sampled from a human donor who donated a stem cell graft to a child with acute lymphoblastic leukemia. The sample was PBMCs from the stem cell graft donor, taken from the stem cell graft.

CDR3 sequence: CASSLSNGQETQYF. The CDR3 DNA follows: TGCGCCAGCAGCTTGTCTAACGGACAAGAGACCCAGTACTTC. The J gene is TRBJ2-5, the V gene TRBV5-1; D is unresolved. This CDR3 has 14 residues. Germline V CDR1 and CDR2: SGHRS, YFSETQ. V lost 1 base and J 2 bases, leaving 9 bases between the germline ends. Full variable domain (missing parts from reference TRBV5-1 and TRBJ2-5): KAGVTQTPRYLIKTRGQQVTLSCSPISGHRSVSWYQQTPGQGLQFLFEYFSETQRNKGNFPGRFSGRQFSNSRSEMNVSTLELGDSALYLCASSLSNGQETQYFGPGTRLLVL.